The clone carrying this TCR beta chain was counted a few times. Its antigen is not identified. Assay used: immunoSEQ multiplex PCR; TCRdb lists only in-frame clones, some missing. The sample consists of approximately 10,000 clones, 65% to 80% of them appearing once. This specimen belongs to a study of OX40 agonist ivuxolimab in advanced cancers. Study-level findings and limits: Dosing at 0.1 to 3.0 mg/kg was accompanied by clonal expansion of CD4+ and CD8+ blood T cells by week 6. Low normalized clonal expansion also occurred in some nonresponding patients. The study found among the lowest clonal expansion in partial responders at 0.1-3.0 mg/kg.

On cycle 4 day 1 and cycle 7 day 1, as well as at baseline, blood was sampled. Germline CDR1 reads SNHLY; CDR2 reads FYNNEI. The CDR3 is 16 amino acids. V was pared by 0 bases and J by 7 bases, with 17 bases between. The receptor comes from an adult with an advanced solid tumor such as melanoma, head and neck, liver or kidney cancer. Sequenced here: CD4+ or CD8+ T cells sorted from blood, sampled in a trial of the OX40 agonist ivuxolimab. J is TRBJ2-3 and V is TRBV2; tentatively, D is TRBD2 (6 bases). CDR3 protein: CASSEATGLNRNTQYF. In nucleotides, the CDR3 is TGTGCCAGCAGTGAAGCTACGGGACTCAATAGGAATACGCAGTATTTT.